This T cell receptor beta chain was sequenced in a study of shared clonotypes between healthy human individuals. Data came from immunoSEQ multiplex PCR; TCRdb stores just in-frame clones and leaves some out. The data show under 2,500,000 clones, around 95% seen once. The CDR3 covers 12 residues. Per the germline V gene, CDR1 is MNHNS and CDR2 is SASEGT. Trimming removed 2 bases at V and 9 bases at J, with 5 bases between. This clone was seen only a few times. V gene TRBV6-1 combines with J gene TRBJ1-6; no clear D. Material: naive CD4+ T cells sorted from blood. Subset noted: CD45RA+ positively selected. The receptor comes from a man aged 18-30 years in good health. The DNA for the CDR3 is TGTGCCAGCAGTGAAAGTGGTTCACCCCTCCACTTT. Its protein product is CASSESGSPLHF.